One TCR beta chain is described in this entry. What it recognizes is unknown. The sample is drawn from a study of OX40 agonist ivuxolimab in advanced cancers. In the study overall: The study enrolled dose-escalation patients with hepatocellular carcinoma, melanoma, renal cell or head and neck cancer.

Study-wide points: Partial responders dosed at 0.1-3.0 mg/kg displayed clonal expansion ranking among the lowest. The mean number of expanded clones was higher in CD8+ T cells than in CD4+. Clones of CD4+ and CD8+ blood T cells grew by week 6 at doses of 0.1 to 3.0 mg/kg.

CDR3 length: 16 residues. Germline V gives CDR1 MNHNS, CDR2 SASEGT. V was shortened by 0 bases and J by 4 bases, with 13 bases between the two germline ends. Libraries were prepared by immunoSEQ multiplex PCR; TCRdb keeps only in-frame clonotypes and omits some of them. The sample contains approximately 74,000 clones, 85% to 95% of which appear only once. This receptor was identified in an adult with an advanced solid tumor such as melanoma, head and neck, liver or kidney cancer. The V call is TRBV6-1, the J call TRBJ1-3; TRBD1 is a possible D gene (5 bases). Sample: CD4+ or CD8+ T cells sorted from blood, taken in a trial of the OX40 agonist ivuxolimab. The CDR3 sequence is CASSEAGVFWGNTIYF. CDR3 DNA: TGTGCCAGCAGTGAAGCGGGGGTTTTTTGGGGAAACACCATATATTTT.